This T cell receptor beta chain was retrieved from a study of cytomegalovirus exposure and HLA in healthy donors. Study-level points and caveats: Indistinguishability led to the exclusion of some V segments, TRBV6-2 and TRBV6-3 included. In a later analysis, productive TCRs from donors in an Asian-associated ancestry cluster reportedly carried fewer N-insertions than the cohort mean.

To note about this clone: Its antigen is still unknown.

Researchers ran the PCR with 60 Vbeta and 13 Jbeta primers. Sequenced by immunoSEQ multiplex PCR; TCRdb stores in-frame clones only, minus some. The sample lists over 80,000 clones; about 81% were seen once. The germline gives CDR1 MNHEY, CDR2 SMNVEV (reference sequence). CDR3 length: 14 residues. After removal of 4 bases from V and 13 bases from J, the junction contained 8 bases not matched to a gene. The sample was PBMCs. The clonotype was recovered from a woman in her thirties or forties in good health and CMV-seronegative. The J gene is TRBJ2-1, the V gene TRBV27, with 12 bases that match TRBD2. The CDR3 sequence: CASSSSSTSGSQFF. The CDR3 nucleotides are TGTGCCAGCAGTTCCTCCTCGACTAGCGGGAGCCAGTTCTTC.